This TCR beta chain comes out of a study of T cells after posttransplantation cyclophosphamide. Produced via immunoSEQ multiplex PCR; TCRdb's table is partial and in-frame only. The sample gives 8,900 or so clones, over 95% of which show up once; 0.2% to 0.3% is in the top ten. CDR1 and CDR2 from the germline V gene are SEHNR and FQNEAQ (reference sequence). Trimming cost V 5 bases and J 2 bases, with 7 bases left between them. The CDR3 contains 13 residues. The chain links TRBV7-9 to TRBJ1-5; D may be TRBD1 (5 bases). This receptor was obtained from a man aged 50 to 59 in good health, CMV-negative, and a related stem cell transplant donor. The sequencing sample was made of naive CD8+ T cells sorted from PBMCs. CDR3 nucleotides: TGTGCCAGCAGCCCAGGGCGCAATCAGCCCCAGCATTTT. This gives the protein CASSPGRNQPQHF.